Following are 13 T cell receptor beta chains from one sample sequenced in a study of blood T cell repertoires in COVID-19. Data came from immunoSEQ multiplex PCR; TCRdb stores just in-frame clones and leaves some out. The repertoire holds some 70,000 clones, with approximately 90% as singletons. The material sequenced was peripheral blood. The receptors shown here come from a woman in her 70s with acute or convalescent COVID-19.

The chain employs TRBV7-2 and TRBJ2-1; 8 bases fit TRBD1. Unmatched junction bases numbered 10, after V lost 5 bases and J lost 7 bases. The CDR3 totals 15 residues. Germline CDR1 reads SGHTA; CDR2 reads FQGNSA. The CDR3 DNA follows: TGTGCCAGCAGCCCCCGAGGACAGGGCGGGAATGAGCAGTTCTTC. Translation: CASSPRGQGGNEQFF.

This chain uses TRBV3-1 (or the pseudogene TRBV3-2) with TRBJ2-3; TRBD2 matches at 11 bases. This CDR3 comprises 17 residues. Germline-derived CDR1 and CDR2 are LGHDT and YNNKEL (reference sequence). J was trimmed by 1 base and V by 3 bases; bases with no gene match: 6. The CDR3 region is CASSQGLAGGGTDTQYF. The CDR3, as DNA: TGTGCCAGCAGCCAGGGGCTAGCGGGGGGTGGCACAGATACGCAGTATTTT.

The CDR3: CASTRQENSPLHF. Written as DNA, the CDR3 is TGTGCCAGCACCCGACAGGAAAATTCACCCCTCCACTTT. The chain links TRBV12-3 or TRBV12-4 to TRBJ1-6, with D maybe TRBD1 (6 bases). CDR3 length equals 13 residues. V lost 7 bases and J 7 bases, leaving 11 bases between the germline ends.

The chain carries TRBV19 and TRBJ2-7; D possibly corresponds to TRBD2 (6 bases). The V gene's germline CDR1 is LNHDA and CDR2 SQIVND (reference sequence). Deletions cut 1 base from V and 2 bases from J, with 9 bases between. This CDR3 has 14 amino acids. The CDR3 reads CASSIARGTYEQYF. The CDR3 DNA reads TGTGCCAGTAGTATAGCCCGGGGGACCTACGAGCAGTACTTC.

V is TRBV7-9 and J is TRBJ2-1; D not resolved. Germline CDR1 and CDR2: SEHNR and FQNEAQ (reference sequence). Trimming pared 3 bases from V and 8 bases from J, leaving 5 bases between. This CDR3 has 11 amino acids. Here the CDR3 DNA reads TGTGCCAGCAGCTTCCTACATGAGCAGTTCTTC. Amino acid sequence: CASSFLHEQFF. The entire variable domain, with the rest obtained from reference TRBV7-9 and TRBJ2-1, is as follows: DTGVSQNPRHKITKRGQNVTFRCDPISEHNRLYWYRQTLGQGPEFLTYFQNEAQLEKSRLLSDRFSAERPKGSFSTLEIQRTEQGDSAMYLCASSFLHEQFFGPGTRLTVL.

On this clone: Its ends do not fully match the called genes, so a read error is possible. V and J are TRBV7-7 and TRBJ2-1; 9 bases match TRBD2. The CDR3 spans 15 residues. Germline V gene sequence: CDR1 SSHAT, CDR2 FNYEAQ (reference sequence). The CDR3 DNA sequence: TGTGCTAGCAGCTTAGAAGCGGGAGGAATTGGGGAGCAGTTCTTC. It is translated as CASSLEAGGIGEQFF.

V and J are TRBV19 and TRBJ1-5; D is unresolved. Per the germline V gene, CDR1 is LNHDA and CDR2 is SQIVND (reference sequence). This CDR3 is built from 14 residues. The V end lost 4 bases, the J end lost 12 bases, and 19 bases lay between the germline ends. CDR3 residues: CASSTLLVPPVQHF. CDR3 DNA: TGTGCCAGTAGTACGCTTCTTGTCCCCCCGGTCCAGCATTTT.

The genes are TRBV28 and TRBJ1-6; 7 bases fit TRBD1. Unmatched junction bases numbered 5, after V lost 6 bases and J lost 0 bases. The CDR3 loop spans 16 amino acids. CDR1 is MDHEN and CDR2 is SYDVKM in the germline V gene. The CDR3 protein is CASSPTGSSYNSPLHF. The CDR3 nucleotides read TGTGCCAGCAGCCCGACAGGGAGCTCCTATAATTCACCCCTCCACTTT. Full variable domain (missing parts from reference TRBV28 and TRBJ1-6): DVKVTQSSRYLVKRTGEKVFLECVQDMDHENMFWYRQDPGLGLRLIYFSYDVKMKEKGDIPEGYSVSREKKERFSLILESASTNQTSMYLCASSPTGSSYNSPLHFGNGTRLTVT.

The rearrangement uses TRBV28 and TRBJ2-2; 7 bases fit TRBD1. The germline V gene has CDR1 MDHEN and CDR2 SYDVKM. The CDR3 contains 14 residues. The V segment lost 2 bases and the J segment 7 bases; nucleotides outside the gene matches: 4. The CDR3 DNA is TGTGCCAGCAGTTTAGGACAGGTGTACGGGGAGCTGTTTTTT. Translation: CASSLGQVYGELFF.

CDR3 protein: CASSNKTGSDEQYF. As DNA, the CDR3 is TGTGCCAGCAGCAACAAGACAGGGTCCGACGAGCAGTACTTC. This chain links TRBV7-3 with TRBJ2-7, with TRBD1 matching 7 bases. Per germline, CDR1 SGHTA and CDR2 FQGTGA. The CDR3 extends over 14 amino acids. J was trimmed by 5 bases and V by 5 bases; bases with no gene match: 9. The full variable domain, its missing parts supplied by reference TRBV7-3 and TRBJ2-7, is GAGVSQTPSNKVTEKGKYVELRCDPISGHTALYWYRQSLGQGPEFLIYFQGTGAADDSGLPNDRFFAVRPEGSVSTLKIQRTERGDSAVYLCASSNKTGSDEQYFGPGTRLTVT.

A single count supports this clone. The genes are TRBV9 and TRBJ1-5, with D maybe TRBD1 (5 bases). Germline lookup yields CDR1 SGDLS and CDR2 YYNGEE. The CDR3 sequence is 14 residues long. Trimming shortened V by 2 bases and J by 4 bases, and 10 bases separated the two germline ends. This CDR3 reads CASSVSGDNQPQHF. DNA of the CDR3: TGTGCCAGCAGCGTTTCGGGGGATAATCAGCCCCAGCATTTT.

This rearrangement joins TRBV19 to TRBJ2-6; 9 bases are a match to TRBD1. The junction had 6 bases not matched to a gene; V was cut back by 5 bases and J by 1 base. Looked up from germline, CDR1 is LNHDA and CDR2 is SQIVND (reference sequence). The CDR3 has 17 residues. The CDR3 nucleotides are TGTGCCAGTAGTGCCGACAGGGGGGCGTCTGGGGCCAACGTCCTGACTTTC. It specifies CASSADRGASGANVLTF.

This clone came up once. This sequence joins TRBV3-1 (or the pseudogene TRBV3-2) and TRBJ1-2, with a weak D call TRBD1 (5 bases). The germline V gene has CDR1 LGHDT and CDR2 YNNKEL (reference sequence). This CDR3 has 15 amino acids. The V end lost 0 bases, the J end lost 4 bases, and 12 bases lay between the germline ends. The CDR3 protein is CASSQDRQGFYGYTF. CDR3 nucleotides: TGTGCCAGCAGCCAAGATCGCCAGGGCTTCTATGGCTACACCTTC.